The clone carrying this T cell receptor beta chain was detected only once. This record comes from a study of OX40 agonist ivuxolimab in advanced cancers. On the study more broadly: Patients received ivuxolimab, an intravenous treatment, every 2 weeks at 0.01 to 10 mg/kg.

TCRdb keeps only in-frame clones here, not all; method: immunoSEQ multiplex PCR. The table lists 65,000 to 95,000 clones, over 70% of them singletons, with less than 0.85% in the top ten. Germline V gene lookup returns CDR1 MGHRA and CDR2 YSYEKL. Trimming stripped 0 bases from V and 5 bases from J, with 10 bases between. There are 14 residues in the CDR3. The genes are TRBV4-1 and TRBJ1-2; D remains ambiguous. The sample was CD4+ or CD8+ T cells sorted from blood, taken in a trial of the OX40 agonist ivuxolimab. This clonotype originated in an adult with an advanced solid tumor such as melanoma, head and neck, liver or kidney cancer. The CDR3 loop reads CASSQDEGGYGYTF. The CDR3 DNA sequence: TGCGCCAGCAGCCAAGATGAGGGTGGTTATGGCTACACCTTC.